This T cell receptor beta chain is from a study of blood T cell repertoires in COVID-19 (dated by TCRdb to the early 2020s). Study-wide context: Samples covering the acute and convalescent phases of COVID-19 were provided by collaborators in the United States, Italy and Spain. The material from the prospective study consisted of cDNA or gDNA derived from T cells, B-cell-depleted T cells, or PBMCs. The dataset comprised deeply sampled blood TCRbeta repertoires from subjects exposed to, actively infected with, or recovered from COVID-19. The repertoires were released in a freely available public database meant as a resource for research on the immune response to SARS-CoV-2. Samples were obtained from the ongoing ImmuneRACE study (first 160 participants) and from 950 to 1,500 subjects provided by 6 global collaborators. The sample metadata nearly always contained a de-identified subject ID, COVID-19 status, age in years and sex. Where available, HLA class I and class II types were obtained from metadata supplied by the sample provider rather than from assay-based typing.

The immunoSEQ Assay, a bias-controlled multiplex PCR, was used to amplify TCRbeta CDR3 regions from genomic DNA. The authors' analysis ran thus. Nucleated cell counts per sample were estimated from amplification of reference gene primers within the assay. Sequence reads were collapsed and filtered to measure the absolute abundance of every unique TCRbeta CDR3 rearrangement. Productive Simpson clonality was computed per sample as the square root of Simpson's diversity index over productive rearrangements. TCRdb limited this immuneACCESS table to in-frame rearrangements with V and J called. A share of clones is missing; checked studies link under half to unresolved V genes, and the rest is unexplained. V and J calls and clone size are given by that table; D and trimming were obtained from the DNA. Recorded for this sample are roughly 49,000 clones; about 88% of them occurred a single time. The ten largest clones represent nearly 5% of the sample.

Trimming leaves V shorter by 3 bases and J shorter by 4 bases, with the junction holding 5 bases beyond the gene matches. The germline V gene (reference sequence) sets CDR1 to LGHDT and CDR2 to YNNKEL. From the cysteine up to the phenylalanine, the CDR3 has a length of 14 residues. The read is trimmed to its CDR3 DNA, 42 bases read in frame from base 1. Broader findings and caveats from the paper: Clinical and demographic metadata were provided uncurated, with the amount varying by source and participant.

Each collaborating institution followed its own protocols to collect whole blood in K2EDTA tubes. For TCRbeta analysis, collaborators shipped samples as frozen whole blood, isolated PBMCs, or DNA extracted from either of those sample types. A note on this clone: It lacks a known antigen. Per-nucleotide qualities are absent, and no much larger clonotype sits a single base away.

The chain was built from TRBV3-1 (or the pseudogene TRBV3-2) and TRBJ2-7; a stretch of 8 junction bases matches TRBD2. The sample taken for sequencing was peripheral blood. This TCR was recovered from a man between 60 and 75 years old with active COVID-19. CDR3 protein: CASSHRTSSYEQYF. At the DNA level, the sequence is TGTGCCAGCAGCCATCGGACTAGCTCATACGAGCAGTACTTC.